Listed below are T cell receptor beta chains from one sample, sequenced in a study of T cell changes during pregnancy in multiple sclerosis. Libraries were prepared by immunoSEQ multiplex PCR; TCRdb keeps only in-frame clonotypes and omits some of them. Among more than 90,000 clones listed, roughly 92% were seen once. Specimen: peripheral blood, collected in the third trimester of pregnancy. The receptor set was obtained from a female donor with multiple sclerosis, enrolled in a pregnancy study. Each CDR3 is given with its conserved first and last residue. The D gene is left open where the match is weak.

j_call d_call v_call cdr3_nt cdr3_aa
TRBJ1-5 TRBD1 TRBV28 TGTGCCAGCAGTTCTCCAGGGGGTAGCAATCAGCCCCAGCATTTT CASSSPGGSNQPQHF
TRBJ2-7 - TRBV5-1 TGCGCCAGCAGCTCAGGGGTTTCGTCCTACGAGCAGTACTTC CASSSGVSSYEQYF
TRBJ1-5 TRBD1 TRBV19 TGTGCCAGTAAGGACGGACAGGGGGGGATCCCCCAGCATTTT CASKDGQGGIPQHF
TRBJ2-2 - TRBV5-6 TGTGCCAGCAGCTTGGCCCGATGGGGGCCCTCGAACACCGGGGAGCTGTTTTTT CASSLARWGPSNTGELFF
TRBJ1-5 - TRBV5-8 TGTGCCAGCAGCCCGACAGGTTATAGCAATCAGCCCCAGCATTTT CASSPTGYSNQPQHF
TRBJ1-2 - TRBV10-3 TGTGCCATCAGTGAAAATAGCGCTAACTATGGCTACACCTTC CAISENSANYGYTF
TRBJ2-2 TRBD2 TRBV6-5 TGTGCCAGCAGTTACTCGGGTGCGGGGGAGGACGAGGAGCTGTTTTTT CASSYSGAGEDEELFF
TRBJ2-2 - TRBV11-3 TGTGCCAGCAGCGACAGTGACACCGGGGAGCTGTTTTTT CASSDSDTGELFF
TRBJ2-5 - TRBV13 TGTGCCAGCAGCTCCCTGGACAGACAGACCCAGTACTTC CASSSLDRQTQYF
TRBJ2-7 TRBD1 TRBV11-2 TGTGCCAGCAGCTTAGTGCGGACAGGGTTCTACGAGCAGTACTTC CASSLVRTGFYEQYF
TRBJ1-1 TRBD1 TRBV5-5 TGTGCCAGCAGAAAAACAGGGGGCGGTGAAGCTTTCTTT CASRKTGGGEAFF